The 26 T cell receptor beta chains below all came from one sample that was sequenced in a study of response to subunit inactivated influenza vaccine (dated by TCRdb to the late 2010s). To prepare the library, RT-PCR was applied. TCRdb shows the sequencer as Illumina HiSeq 2500. TCRdb passed the public sequencing reads through fastp at Q25 and MiXCR, retaining productive beta sequences. Here each entry gathers all rows of one CDR3 protein and keeps the most common genes and DNA. The sample contains hundreds of thousands of distinct CDR3 sequences, 14% of them found a single time. The biggest ten clones account for 7.5% to 8% of the sample. The sample here was PBMCs from blood, taken 14 to 15 days before vaccination. These receptors were obtained from a man aged 50 to 60 who received an inactivated influenza vaccine. Donor details come from another sample of the same person, matched by shared clones.

The chain uses TRBV12-3 or TRBV12-4 and TRBJ2-1, with D perhaps matching TRBD2 (5 bases). This CDR3 spans 14 amino acids. V shed 3 bases and J shed 7 bases, with 13 bases lying between them. Here the CDR3 DNA reads TGTGCCAGCAGTTTTTACGGGGAGAAGAATGAGCAGTTCTTC. Translating gives CASSFYGEKNEQFF.

This clonotype turned up a few times. The J gene is TRBJ1-5, the V gene TRBV30, with D unclear. Trimming pared 0 bases from V and 5 bases from J, leaving 11 bases between. The CDR3 loop spans 14 amino acids. Germline-derived CDR1 and CDR2 are GTSNPN and SVGIG (reference sequence). In nucleotides, the CDR3 is TGTGCCTGGAGTGTCGGGCAGGAATATCAGCCCCAGCATTTT. This encodes CAWSVGQEYQPQHF.

This clonotype was found a few times. CDR3 residues: CAIRASTSSGANVLTF. CDR3 nucleotides: TGTGCCATCAGGGCGTCGACTAGTTCCGGGGCCAACGTCCTGACTTTC. The chain uses TRBV10-3 and TRBJ2-6, with TRBD2 as a possible D gene (6 bases). The germline gives CDR1 ENHRY, CDR2 SYGVKD. Between the trimmed V and J ends, which lost 6 bases and 4 bases, there was a span of 16 bases. CDR3 length: 16 amino acids.

The genes are TRBV29-1 and TRBJ1-4; maybe TRBD1 (5 bases). The CDR3 totals 15 residues. Trimming pared 7 bases from V and 0 bases from J, leaving 15 bases between. Germline V gene lookup returns CDR1 SQVTM and CDR2 ANQGSEA. CDR3 sequence reads: CSARGGTATNEKLFF. The CDR3 coding sequence is TGCAGCGCCCGGGGGGGGACCGCAACTAATGAAAAACTGTTTTTT.

This clonotype was recorded a few times. The chain recombines TRBV6-2 or TRBV6-3 with TRBJ2-4; TRBD2 might be the D (7 bases). CDR3 length equals 16 residues. V was cut by 0 bases and J by 8 bases, with 17 bases left in between. In germline, CDR1 is MNHEY, CDR2 SVGEGT. CDR3 nucleotides: TGTGCCAGCAGTTACTCCACGGCGGGGGCGACGGACATTCAGTACTTC. Protein sequence: CASSYSTAGATDIQYF.

This chain connects TRBV12-3 or TRBV12-4 to TRBJ1-2; TRBD1 agrees at 7 bases. This CDR3 spans 13 amino acids. The junction had 2 bases not matched to a gene; V was cut back by 3 bases and J by 4 bases. Here the CDR3 reads CASSFDRVYGYTF. The CDR3 nucleotides read TGTGCCAGCAGTTTCGACAGGGTCTATGGCTACACCTTC.

This clonotype was seen at least ten times. The chain combines TRBV27 with TRBJ2-7, with 9 bases identical to TRBD1. V was pared by 6 bases and J by 1 base, with 4 bases of the junction left unmatched. This CDR3 is 14 amino acids long. The germline V gene encodes CDR1 MNHEY and CDR2 SMNVEV (reference sequence). The CDR3 sequence is CASSRGTGSYEQYF. The DNA for the CDR3 is TGTGCCAGCAGCAGGGGGACAGGGTCCTACGAGCAGTACTTC.

The chain combines TRBV24-1 with TRBJ2-1; D is unclear. This CDR3 has 13 residues. Germline V gene lookup returns CDR1 KGHDR and CDR2 SFDVKD. V was clipped by 6 bases and J by 7 bases, with 12 bases between them. The CDR3 nucleotides read TGTGCCACCAGTAACGGGCCCTCGAATGAGCAGTTCTTC. Protein: CATSNGPSNEQFF.

The genes are TRBV21-1 and TRBJ2-2; whether TRBD1, the table's D call, matches the DNA was not checked. TRBV21-1 is assigned pseudogene status. The CDR3 runs to 15 residues. CDR3 residues: CASSKSQGNTGELFF. Written as DNA, the CDR3 is TGTGCCAGCAGCAAGAGCCAGGGGAACACCGGGGAGCTGTTTTTT.

This clonotype has only a few counts. CDR3 nucleotide sequence: TGTGCCACCTTAGACAGGGACTATGGCTACACCTTC. Its protein is CATLDRDYGYTF. This chain connects TRBV12-3 or TRBV12-4 to TRBJ1-2; 7 bases match TRBD1. CDR3 size: 12 residues. The V and J ends lost 10 bases and 3 bases, in that order; junction bases with no gene match: 5.

This sequence joins TRBV5-1 and TRBJ2-7, with D perhaps TRBD1 (6 bases). The CDR3 spans 15 residues. Germline V gene data show CDR1 as SGHRS and CDR2 as YFSETQ. V dropped 3 bases and J dropped 0 bases, with 13 bases sitting between them. The CDR3 nucleotides read TGCGCCAGCAGCTGGGGCGTGGGGGCCTCCTACGAGCAGTACTTC. This translates into CASSWGVGASYEQYF.

This clonotype was detected ten times or more. J is TRBJ2-1 and V is TRBV29-1, with D possibly TRBD1 on 5 matching bases. Trimming removed 3 bases at V and 6 bases at J, with 15 bases between. The length of the CDR3 is 14 residues. The germline CDR1 and CDR2 sequences are SQVTM and ANQGSEA. The CDR3 sequence: CSVETQGRINEQFF. In DNA form, the CDR3 reads TGCAGCGTTGAGACTCAGGGAAGGATCAATGAGCAGTTCTTC.

This sequence joins TRBV20-1 and TRBJ2-3, with D possibly called TRBD1 or TRBD2 (6 bases each). V lost 6 bases, J lost 3 bases, and 13 bases lay in between. CDR3 length equals 13 residues. Per the germline V gene, CDR1 is DFQATT and CDR2 is SNEGSKA (reference sequence). The CDR3 loop reads CSADGGGTDTQYF. The CDR3 nucleotides are TGCAGTGCCGATGGAGGGGGAACAGATACGCAGTATTTT.

The chain has TRBV12-3 or TRBV12-4 and TRBJ2-2; D unresolved. This CDR3 is 13 amino acids long. V lost 4 bases and J lost 7, with 10 bases in between. CDR3 region: CASSWDIYGELFF. CDR3 nucleotides: TGTGCCAGCAGTTGGGATATCTACGGGGAGCTGTTTTTT.

The V gene is TRBV6-2 or TRBV6-3, the J gene TRBJ1-5; tentative D call: TRBD1 (5 bases). Trimming removed 1 base at V and 2 bases at J, with 6 bases between. Germline assignment: CDR1 MNHEY and CDR2 SVGEGT. This CDR3 comprises 14 residues. The CDR3 loop reads CASSYWGGNQPQHF. Written as DNA, the CDR3 is TGTGCCAGCAGTTACTGGGGGGGCAATCAGCCCCAGCATTTT.

The chain links TRBV10-3 to TRBJ2-7, with a weak D call TRBD1 (5 bases). Germline CDR1 is ENHRY and CDR2 is SYGVKD. With 6 bases removed from V and 2 bases from J, the gap between germline ends came to 14 bases. The CDR3 is 14 residues long. The CDR3 sequence: CAIRLGQAPYEQYF. The DNA of the CDR3 is TGTGCCATCAGACTCGGACAAGCCCCCTACGAGCAGTACTTC.

In this sample, this clonotype turned up a few times. The genes are TRBV19 and TRBJ1-2; D is undetermined. The CDR3 is 12 residues long. Trimming took 3 bases from V and 8 from J, leaving 10 bases between them. CDR1 LNHDA and CDR2 SQIVND come from the germline V gene (reference sequence). In DNA, the CDR3 is TGTGCCAGTAGTATTCGAGGGTACGGCTACACCTTC. As protein: CASSIRGYGYTF. The full variable domain, completed using reference TRBV19 and TRBJ1-2, is DGGITQSPKYLFRKEGQNVTLSCEQNLNHDAMYWYRQDPGQGLRLIYYSQIVNDFQKGDIAEGYSVSREKKESFPLTVTSAQKNPTAFYLCASSIRGYGYTFGSGTRLTVV.

This clonotype was counted ten times or more. The rearrangement uses TRBV15 and TRBJ2-3; D possibly corresponds to TRBD2 (6 bases). The V end was cut by 1 base, the J end by 3 bases, with 11 bases between. Germline CDR1 is LNHNV and CDR2 is YYDKDF (reference sequence). The CDR3 spans 15 residues. CDR3 loop: CATSRGTKETDTQYF. In DNA, the CDR3 is TGTGCCACCAGCAGAGGGACTAAGGAAACAGATACGCAGTATTTT.

About this clonotype: Possible read error: a much larger clone is one base away. This chain's CDR3 is CSVDRGVTQYF. DNA of the CDR3: TGCAGCGTTGACCGTGGGGTGACCCAGTACTTC. The chain joins TRBV29-1 to TRBJ2-5, with unresolved D. Trimming stripped 3 bases from V and 7 bases from J, with 9 bases between. Germline-derived CDR1 and CDR2 are SQVTM and ANQGSEA. CDR3 length: 11 amino acids.

V usage is TRBV3-1 and J usage is TRBJ2-7; D might be TRBD1 (6 bases). CDR1 and CDR2 (germline): LGHDT, YNNKEL (reference sequence). CDR3 length: 14 residues. V shed 3 bases and J shed 0 bases, with 9 bases lying between them. The CDR3 DNA follows: TGTGCCAGCAGCCAGAACAGGGTCTCCTACGAGCAGTACTTC. Amino acids: CASSQNRVSYEQYF.

The chain is built from TRBV6-4 and TRBJ2-1; 10 bases align to TRBD2. V lost 6 bases, J lost 5 bases, and 7 bases stayed unmatched. This CDR3 comprises 15 residues. CDR1 and CDR2 (germline): MRHNA, SNTAGT. The chain's CDR3 is CASRGSGGNDNEQFF. DNA for the CDR3: TGTGCCAGCAGAGGTAGCGGGGGGAACGACAATGAGCAGTTCTTC.

The V gene is TRBV5-5, the J gene TRBJ2-5; D gene ambiguous. The germline gives CDR1 SGHKS, CDR2 YYEKEE (reference sequence). V lost 0 bases, J lost 5 bases, and 11 bases lay in between. The CDR3 sequence is 14 residues long. This chain's CDR3 is CASSLGVWPETQYF. CDR3 in DNA: TGTGCCAGCAGCTTGGGGGTCTGGCCGGAGACCCAGTACTTC.

In its sample, this clonotype was seen a few times. The CDR3 here is CASRDYSNQPQHF. Written as DNA, the CDR3 is TGTGCCAGCAGAGACTATAGCAATCAGCCCCAGCATTTT. This sequence joins TRBV6-2 or TRBV6-3 and TRBJ1-5; D not resolved. Germline V CDR1 and CDR2: MNHEY, SVGEGT. The CDR3 runs to 13 residues. Trimming took off 6 bases at V and 0 bases at J, with 6 bases between the two ends.

This clonotype was seen more than once but under ten times. The chain employs TRBV7-9 and TRBJ2-7; D ambiguous. The CDR3 totals 11 residues. Trimming pared 5 bases from V and 5 bases from J, leaving 7 bases between. CDR1 and CDR2 (germline): SEHNR, FQNEAQ (reference sequence). The CDR3 nucleotides are TGTGCCAGCAGCCCCTCGGACGAGCAGTACTTC. This translates into CASSPSDEQYF.

This clonotype was counted only a few times. The chain has TRBV12-3 or TRBV12-4 and TRBJ1-4, with D unclear. Trimming shortened V by 5 bases and J by 0 bases, and 10 bases separated the two germline ends. The CDR3 extends over 15 amino acids. This CDR3 is CASSESGATNEKLFF. The CDR3 region has the DNA TGTGCCAGCAGTGAATCAGGAGCAACTAATGAAAAACTGTTTTTT.

This clonotype occurred a few times. The J gene is TRBJ2-3, the V gene TRBV4-2; 11 bases fit TRBD2. The CDR3 loop spans 18 amino acids. Per germline, CDR1 LGHNA and CDR2 YNFKEQ. Germline trimming cut 4 bases from V and 0 bases from J; bases unmatched to any gene: 9. The CDR3 sequence is CASSLQLLAGGSTDTQYF. The CDR3 region has the DNA TGTGCCAGCAGCCTCCAGCTTCTAGCGGGGGGCAGCACAGATACGCAGTATTTT.